Included here is one T cell receptor (beta chain) sequence, with context. The antigen is unknown. Production of TCR cDNA was by 5'RACE template switching, which also added a universal primer site and UMIs. TCRdb re-derived calls from the 5' RACE reads in MiXCR, one entry per CDR3 protein. The profile covers 400,000 or so distinct CDR3 sequences, with around 10% appearing a single time and roughly 18% taken by the ten largest. This sample was taken from a study of T cells after yellow fever vaccination. Germline CDR1 reads SEHNR; CDR2 reads FQNEAQ (reference sequence). V gave up 10 bases and J gave up 9 bases; unmatched junction bases: 18. This CDR3 is built from 15 residues. Study-wide results and caveats: Abundant clonotypes from the bulk population could get into FACS-sorted repertoires as contaminants.

The rearrangement joins TRBV7-9 to TRBJ2-1, with 7 bases that match TRBD2. The specimen was PBMCs, collected on the day of the first yellow fever vaccination. This receptor was taken from a man between 18 and 35 years old who received the YFV17D yellow fever vaccine. This CDR3 is CATRRDYRGVGEQFF. CDR3 nucleotides: TGTGCCACCCGCCGGGACTATCGGGGGGTCGGTGAGCAGTTCTTC.